One and the same sample provided the 19 T cell receptor beta chains below, sequenced in a study of cytomegalovirus exposure and HLA in healthy donors. TCRdb's copy holds only in-frame clones and misses some; the assay was immunoSEQ multiplex PCR. The table includes 200,000 or so clones, 85% to 90% detected once. Material: PBMCs. Receptors were obtained from a young woman in good health and CMV-seronegative.

The gene calls are TRBV19 and TRBJ1-4, with TRBD1 matching over 11 bases. V trimming: 3 bases; J trimming: 3 bases; junction bases outside the gene matches: 6. From germline, CDR1 is LNHDA and CDR2 SQIVND (reference sequence). This CDR3 contains 17 residues. The CDR3 reads CASSMSGQGAPNEKLFF. CDR3 nucleotides: TGTGCCAGTAGTATGAGCGGACAGGGGGCTCCTAATGAAAAACTGTTTTTT.

This chain connects TRBV10-1 to TRBJ1-2; a weak D match, TRBD1 (6 bases). CDR1 WNHNN and CDR2 SYGVQD come from the germline V gene (reference sequence). The CDR3 loop spans 17 amino acids. V dropped 5 bases and J dropped 1 base, with 20 bases sitting between them. The CDR3 DNA reads TGCGCCAGCAGTAAACACTTTGGGACAAAGATTAACTATGGCTACACCTTC. Protein sequence: CASSKHFGTKINYGYTF.

This chain's CDR3 is CAIKGTSAADTQYF. The CDR3 DNA is TGTGCCATCAAAGGGACTAGCGCGGCAGATACGCAGTATTTT. The gene calls are TRBV2 and TRBJ2-3, with TRBD2 matching 10 bases. The germline CDR1 and CDR2 sequences are SNHLY and FYNNEI. Germline trimming cut 10 bases from V and 4 bases from J; bases unmatched to any gene: 8. The CDR3 loop spans 14 amino acids. Supplemented by reference TRBV2 and TRBJ2-3, the full variable domain reads EPEVTQTPSHQVTQMGQEVILRCVPISNHLYFYWYRQILGQKVEFLVSFYNNEISEKSEIFDDQFSVERPDGSNFTLKIRSTKLEDSAMYFCAIKGTSAADTQYFGPGTRLTVL.

The rearrangement joins TRBV7-6 to TRBJ2-2, with D unclear. The CDR3 is 18 residues long. Germline-derived CDR1 and CDR2 are SGHVS and FNYEAQ. The V and J ends lost 1 base and 0 bases respectively, with 15 bases between them. This CDR3 is CASSLGATSNTNTGELFF. The CDR3 DNA is TGTGCCAGCAGCTTAGGGGCGACAAGCAACACGAACACCGGGGAGCTGTTTTTT. The full variable domain, its missing parts supplied by reference TRBV7-6 and TRBJ2-2, is GAGVSQSPRYKVTKRGQDVALRCDPISGHVSLYWYRQALGQGPEFLTYFNYEAQQDKSGLPNDRFSAERPEGSISTLTIQRTEQRDSAMYRCASSLGATSNTNTGELFFGEGSRLTVL.

This chain's CDR3 is CASSEVGHREVAEAFF. DNA for the CDR3: TGTGCCAGCAGTGAAGTCGGACACCGCGAGGTTGCTGAAGCTTTCTTT. The chain has TRBV2 and TRBJ1-1; D possibly corresponds to TRBD1 (5 bases). Germline V gene data show CDR1 as SNHLY and CDR2 as FYNNEI. This CDR3 region has 16 residues. V was pared by 1 base and J by 6 bases, with 18 bases between.

In this sample, this clone turned up a few times. The chain uses TRBV28 and TRBJ2-7; tentative D call: TRBD2 (7 bases). In germline, CDR1 is MDHEN, CDR2 SYDVKM. V lost 2 bases and J 2 bases, leaving 10 bases between the germline ends. CDR3 length: 14 amino acids. For the CDR3, the DNA is TGTGCCAGCAGTTTAACAGGGACTACCTACGAGCAGTACTTC. Its translation: CASSLTGTTYEQYF.

This chain uses TRBV28 with TRBJ1-4; TRBD1 matches 9 bases. CDR3 length: 15 amino acids. Germline V gene sequence: CDR1 MDHEN, CDR2 SYDVKM. After removal of 5 bases from V and 8 bases from J, the junction contained 9 bases not matched to a gene. CDR3 residues: CASSVAGQGSEKLFF. In nucleotides, the CDR3 is TGTGCCAGCAGTGTAGCGGGACAGGGATCCGAAAAACTGTTTTTT. The full variable domain, completed using reference TRBV28 and TRBJ1-4, is DVKVTQSSRYLVKRTGEKVFLECVQDMDHENMFWYRQDPGLGLRLIYFSYDVKMKEKGDIPEGYSVSREKKERFSLILESASTNQTSMYLCASSVAGQGSEKLFFGSGTQLSVL.

This clone was observed a single time. In DNA, the CDR3 is TGCAGCGTTGACGGGGTTTTGGACGAGACAACTAACTATGGCTACACCTTC. Its protein is CSVDGVLDETTNYGYTF. The gene calls are TRBV29-1 and TRBJ1-2, with D unclear. This CDR3 contains 17 residues. V was shortened by 3 bases and J by 0 bases, with 20 bases between the two germline ends. Germline lookup yields CDR1 SQVTM and CDR2 ANQGSEA.

This chain joins TRBV27 and TRBJ1-1; possibly TRBD1 for D (6 bases). The germline CDR1 and CDR2 sequences are MNHEY and SMNVEV (reference sequence). Trimming removed 6 bases from V and 7 bases from J, with 24 bases in between. CDR3 length equals 16 residues. The CDR3 DNA reads as TGTGCCAGCAGGTTGAGGGGGACCACTCAAATGGTTGAAGCTTTCTTT. This translates into CASRLRGTTQMVEAFF.

This chain joins TRBV27 and TRBJ2-5, with 10 bases lining up with TRBD2. There are 16 residues in the CDR3. The germline V gene encodes CDR1 MNHEY and CDR2 SMNVEV (reference sequence). Trimming cost V 2 bases and J 1 base; bases outside gene matches: 4. The CDR3 region has the DNA TGTGCCAGCAGTTTAATGCGGACTAGCGGCCAAGAGACCCAGTACTTC. This sequence encodes CASSLMRTSGQETQYF.

This clone occurred once. J is TRBJ2-5 and V is TRBV27, with 14 nucleotides matching TRBD2. The CDR3 has 17 amino acids. Germline V lookup: CDR1 MNHEY, CDR2 SMNVEV (reference sequence). The V gene end was trimmed by 8 bases and the J gene end by 6 bases; junction bases not matched to a gene: 14. This chain's CDR3 is CASRITGTSGRIKTQYF. The CDR3 DNA sequence: TGTGCCAGCCGTATCACCGGGACTAGCGGGAGAATAAAGACCCAGTACTTC.

This clone was counted a single time. J is TRBJ2-7 and V is TRBV5-1, with D tentatively TRBD2 (7 bases). The germline gives CDR1 SGHRS, CDR2 YFSETQ. The length of the CDR3 is 14 residues. Trimming shortened V by 4 bases and J by 0 bases, and 11 bases separated the two germline ends. CDR3 in amino acids: CASSDRTSSYEQYF. CDR3 coding DNA: TGCGCCAGCAGCGACAGGACTAGCTCCTACGAGCAGTACTTC.

The J gene is TRBJ1-2, the V gene TRBV4-1; TRBD1 is a possible D gene (5 bases). The V gene's germline CDR1 is MGHRA and CDR2 YSYEKL. V shed 1 base and J shed 5 bases, with 14 bases lying between them. This CDR3 contains 15 residues. The CDR3 bases are TGCGCCAGCAGCCAAGGTCCGGGGGACGCATATGGCTACACCTTC. This translates into CASSQGPGDAYGYTF.

This chain joins TRBV5-8 and TRBJ2-6, with a tentative D call TRBD1 (6 bases). There are 17 residues in the CDR3. Trimming cost V 0 bases and J 0 bases, with 10 bases left between them. CDR1 is SGHTS, CDR2 YDEGEE, per germline. The CDR3 DNA reads as TGTGCCAGCAGCTTGGGGCAGGGGCTCTCTGGGGCCAACGTCCTGACTTTC. Its protein is CASSLGQGLSGANVLTF.

The CDR3 DNA reads as TGTGCCAGCAGTGAACGAGAAGGGGGCTACGAGCAGTACTTC. Protein sequence: CASSEREGGYEQYF. The genes are TRBV6-1 and TRBJ2-7, with D possibly matching TRBD1 (6 bases). Trimming shortened V by 2 bases and J by 3 bases, and 11 bases separated the two germline ends. CDR1 is MNHNS, CDR2 SASEGT, per germline. The CDR3 runs to 14 residues.

The rearrangement links TRBV4-2 to TRBJ1-4; D is ambiguous. CDR1 LGHNA and CDR2 YNFKEQ come from the germline V gene. The CDR3 is made up of 12 amino acids. Trimming left V 1 base short and J 8 bases short, with 5 bases between. DNA of the CDR3: TGTGCCAGCAGCCAAGTGGCAGAAAAACTGTTTTTT. It encodes CASSQVAEKLFF.

The gene calls are TRBV29-1 and TRBJ2-5; D is possibly TRBD1 (5 bases). Per germline, CDR1 SQVTM and CDR2 ANQGSEA. V was pared by 5 bases and J by 7 bases, with 17 bases between. The CDR3 length is 13 residues. CDR3 sequence: CSVQKGPPGTQYF. DNA of the CDR3: TGCAGCGTTCAAAAGGGGCCCCCGGGGACCCAGTACTTC.

This chain links TRBV5-1 with TRBJ2-6, with a possible D match to TRBD1 (6 bases). The CDR3 contains 16 residues. V lost 2 bases, J lost 6 bases, and 15 bases lay in between. Germline values: CDR1 SGHRS, CDR2 YFSETQ. The CDR3 reads CASSFVAGVEANVLTF. The CDR3 DNA sequence: TGCGCCAGCAGCTTCGTAGCAGGGGTAGAGGCCAACGTCCTGACTTTC.

This clone has a single count. V gene TRBV10-2 combines with J gene TRBJ2-3, with TRBD1 identical over 8 bases. V trimming: 5 bases; J trimming: 2 bases; junction bases outside the gene matches: 3. The CDR3 length is 14 residues. Germline V gene lookup returns CDR1 WSHSY and CDR2 SAAADI. This CDR3 is CASSQDRVTDTQYF. In DNA, the CDR3 is TGCGCCAGCAGTCAGGACAGGGTCACAGATACGCAGTATTTT.